This paragraph covers one TCR beta chain sequence. A second PCR, run for about 7 to 11 cycles, used a sample-barcoded 5' primer plus a J-beta primer mix. TCRdb analysed the 5' RACE reads with MiXCR anew, one entry per CDR3 protein. The sample lists some 940,000 distinct CDR3 sequences; around 29% were seen once. The sample is drawn from a study of blood T cells in healthy people across ages. The same data also went into a second study, on T cells of mothers and their children.

The sequence derives from a woman aged 40 to 50 in good health. Sequenced input: blood.

DNA of the CDR3: TGTGCCAGCAGTCCTATATTAAGCTCCTACGAGCAGTACTTC. Protein product: CASSPILSSYEQYF. This chain uses TRBV28 with TRBJ2-7; D gene ambiguous. CDR1 and CDR2 (germline): MDHEN, SYDVKM. The V end was cut by 5 bases, the J end by 0 bases, with 11 bases between. The CDR3 is 14 residues long.